Listed below are T cell receptor beta chains from one sample, sequenced in a study of T cell changes during pregnancy in multiple sclerosis. The method was immunoSEQ multiplex PCR; TCRdb's version includes in-frame clones alone and lacks a portion of them. The repertoire holds roughly 29,000 clones, with approximately 90% as singletons. The sample was CD8+ T cells from peripheral blood mononuclear cells, taken before pregnancy. These receptor sequences come from a female donor with multiple sclerosis, enrolled in a pregnancy study. Both conserved end residues are part of each CDR3. A clone size is listed for some rows: how often the clone was seen (once, few, many), or a class if it is expanded.

j_call v_call clone_size cdr3_aa
TRBJ2-3 TRBV6-5 NA CASSYWGGGSTDTQYF
TRBJ2-7 TRBV27 NA CAVWTRYEQYF
TRBJ1-2 TRBV6-6 NA CASSYSTSSDGYTF
TRBJ2-2 TRBV9 NA CASRKEGGELFF
TRBJ2-1 TRBV9 once CASSGGTSGDNEQFF
TRBJ2-3 TRBV11-2 NA CASSLRRGAGDTQYF
TRBJ2-5 TRBV27 NA CASSLSPQETQYF
TRBJ1-1 TRBV7-2 once CASSPWEGQDTEAFF
TRBJ2-5 TRBV2 once CASSERGQQRETQYF
TRBJ2-5 TRBV7-3 NA CASSSVLGETQYF
TRBJ1-4 TRBV7-6 NA CASSSQEVGEKLFF
TRBJ1-2 TRBV11-2 NA CASSLLRDRVFGYTF
NA TRBV6-5 NA CASRRSEGSYEQYF
TRBJ2-4 TRBV5-1 NA CASSPVLSALAKNIQYF
TRBJ2-1 TRBV4-1 NA CASSQPSGLAGVLSTYNEQFF
TRBJ1-2 TRBV9 NA CASSGLRGDGGYTF
TRBJ1-1 TRBV25-1 NA CASLNRETEAFF
TRBJ2-1 TRBV28 NA CASSLGRAHEQFF
TRBJ2-1 TRBV11-3 NA CASSPRLAGAQGNEQFF
TRBJ2-7 TRBV5-5 NA CASSGQGWHEQYF
TRBJ2-7 TRBV27 NA CASQTGTEQYF
TRBJ1-5 TRBV4-2 few CASSQDRQGHNQPQHF
TRBJ2-2 TRBV6-1 NA CASSGAPRTGELFF
TRBJ2-3 TRBV4-3 NA CASSQDPAGPYTQYF
TRBJ2-7 TRBV5-1 NA CASSKPVGQSYEQYF
TRBJ2-7 TRBV27 NA CASSFLLPREGSYEQYF
TRBJ1-5 TRBV19 NA CASSIPPARPVNQPQHF
TRBJ2-1 TRBV29-1 NA CSVGTGQGYEQFF
TRBJ2-7 TRBV27 NA CASSLVGTSLRKQYF
TRBJ2-7 TRBV7-9 NA CASSGVRAGAYEQYF
TRBJ1-1 TRBV5-4 NA CASSMGEGGYTEAFF
TRBJ1-5 TRBV4-1 NA CASSLRTESNQPQHF
TRBJ1-3 TRBV7-2 NA CASSLTGTSGNTIYF
TRBJ2-2 TRBV27 NA CASRLAGGPGELFF
TRBJ2-2 TRBV9 once CASSVGLAGGPGELFF
TRBJ1-2 TRBV10-3 NA CAISAEGPGYTF
TRBJ2-6 TRBV29-1 NA CSVVGLAGAGSSGANVLTF
TRBJ1-1 TRBV6-6 NA CASSYSEYAAAAFF
TRBJ2-7 TRBV11-2 NA CASSFRTGSSYEQYF
TRBJ1-4 TRBV18 NA CASSPEDRGLFF
TRBJ2-1 TRBV4-3 NA CASSRGSGQSNEQFF
TRBJ1-1 TRBV25-1 NA CASSDTGQNTEAFF
TRBJ1-1 TRBV18 NA CASSPQPGASREAFF
TRBJ2-3 TRBV2 NA CAAGGREGLDTQYF
TRBJ2-1 TRBV28 NA CASRPAGATGGHEQFF
TRBJ2-2 TRBV27 NA CASSLIGQGATGELFF